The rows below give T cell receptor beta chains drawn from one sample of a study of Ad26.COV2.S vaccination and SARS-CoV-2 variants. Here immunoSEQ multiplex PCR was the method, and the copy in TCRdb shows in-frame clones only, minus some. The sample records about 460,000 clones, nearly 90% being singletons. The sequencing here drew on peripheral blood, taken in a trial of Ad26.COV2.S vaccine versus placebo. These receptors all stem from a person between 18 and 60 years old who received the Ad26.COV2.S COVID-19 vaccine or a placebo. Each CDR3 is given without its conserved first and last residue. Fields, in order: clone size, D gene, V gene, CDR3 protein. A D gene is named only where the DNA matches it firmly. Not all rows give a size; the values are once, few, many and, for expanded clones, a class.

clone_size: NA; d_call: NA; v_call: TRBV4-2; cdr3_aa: ASSQEVPLANQPQH
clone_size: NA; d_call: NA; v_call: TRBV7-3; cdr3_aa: ASSLSAGDTYEQY
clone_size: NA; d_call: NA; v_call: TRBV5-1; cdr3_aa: ASSPNRQRGGGEKLF
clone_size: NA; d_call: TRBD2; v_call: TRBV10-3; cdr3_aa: AISPLAGGFETQY
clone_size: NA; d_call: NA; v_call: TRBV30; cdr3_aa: AWSLNPAGELF
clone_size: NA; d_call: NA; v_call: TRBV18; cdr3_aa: ASSPLTGVNTEAF
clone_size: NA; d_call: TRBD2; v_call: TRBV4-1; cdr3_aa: ASSRTSGLDEQY
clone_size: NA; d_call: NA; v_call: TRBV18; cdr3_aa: ASSLPGGNIYEQY
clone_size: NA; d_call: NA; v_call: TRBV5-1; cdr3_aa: ASSFMNPTNYGYT
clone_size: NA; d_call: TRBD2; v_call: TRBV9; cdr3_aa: ASIITTSGSRHEQY
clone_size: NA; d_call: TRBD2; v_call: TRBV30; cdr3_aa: AWSIARTSGRGDEQF
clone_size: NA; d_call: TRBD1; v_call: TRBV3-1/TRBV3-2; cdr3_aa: ASSRGQGGEAF
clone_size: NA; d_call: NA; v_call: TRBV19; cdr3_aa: ASSPRGAGRGYGYT
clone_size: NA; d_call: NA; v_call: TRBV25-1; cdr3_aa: ASNAGLGPYGYT
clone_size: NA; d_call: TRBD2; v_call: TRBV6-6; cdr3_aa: ASRGLAGGSDTQY
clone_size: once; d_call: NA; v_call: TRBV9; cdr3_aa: ASSVDDRDTPSSYNSPLH
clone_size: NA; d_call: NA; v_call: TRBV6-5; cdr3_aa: ASSYSKQRMNTEAF
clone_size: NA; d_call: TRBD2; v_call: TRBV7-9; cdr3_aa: ASRPSGGNQETQY
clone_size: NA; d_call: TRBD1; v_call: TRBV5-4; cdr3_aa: ASSFGTGGPGELF
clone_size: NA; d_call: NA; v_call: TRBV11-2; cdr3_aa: ASSPRDDYNEQF
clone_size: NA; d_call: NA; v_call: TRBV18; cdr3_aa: ASSPFEGGTDTQY
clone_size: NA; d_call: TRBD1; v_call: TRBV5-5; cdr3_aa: ASSSPGQGRGELF
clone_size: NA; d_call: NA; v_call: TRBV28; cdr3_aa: ASSGAQGDTEAF
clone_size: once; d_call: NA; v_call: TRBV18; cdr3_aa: ASGQGRRAEAF
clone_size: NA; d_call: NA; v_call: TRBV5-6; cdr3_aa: ASSRPPGGPSGYT
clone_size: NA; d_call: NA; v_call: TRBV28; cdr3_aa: ASSFYGTNTGELF
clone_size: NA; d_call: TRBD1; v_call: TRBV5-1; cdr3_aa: ASSKMTGNYGYT
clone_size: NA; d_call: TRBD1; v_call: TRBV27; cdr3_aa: ASSARTGYEQY
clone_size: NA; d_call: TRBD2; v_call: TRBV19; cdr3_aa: ASSPRTSGSYRNEQY
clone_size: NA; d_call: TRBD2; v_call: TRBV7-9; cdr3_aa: ASSLYSSGSREGNEQF
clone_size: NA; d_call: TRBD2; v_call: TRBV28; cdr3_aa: ASSPSGESAYNEQF
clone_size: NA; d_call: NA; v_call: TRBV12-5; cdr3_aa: ASGLTNPQGIETQY
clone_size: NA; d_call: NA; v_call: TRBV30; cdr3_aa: AWKSSSSGNTIY
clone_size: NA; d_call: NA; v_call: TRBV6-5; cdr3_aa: ASSYNPDRNSPLH
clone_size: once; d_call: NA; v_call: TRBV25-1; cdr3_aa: ASSETVSLSDTQY
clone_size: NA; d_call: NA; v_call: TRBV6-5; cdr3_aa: ASKDKSSGANVLT
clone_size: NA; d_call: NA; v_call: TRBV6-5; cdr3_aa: ASSYSRGNQPQH
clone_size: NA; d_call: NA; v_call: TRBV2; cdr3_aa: ASGGTGTITDTQY
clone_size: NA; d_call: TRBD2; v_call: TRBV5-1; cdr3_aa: ASRIAGGDEQF
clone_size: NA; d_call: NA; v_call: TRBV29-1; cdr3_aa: SVEDPRSLGGLYGYT